These 29 T cell receptor beta chains were all obtained from the same sample, sequenced in a study of graft-versus-host responses after intestinal transplantation. Their antigens remain unidentified. Assay: immunoSEQ multiplex PCR; the TCRdb copy retains only in-frame clones and omits some. The repertoire includes some 86,000 clones, 88% of them detected once, and roughly 0.3% sits in the top ten. This material consisted of unstimulated CD4+ T cells sorted from spleen or lymph node cells, taken before transplant. Receptors were obtained from a human donor who was the organ donor for an intestinal transplant.

This chain joins TRBV7-6 and TRBJ2-5; D unclear. Germline CDR1 is SGHVS and CDR2 is FNYEAQ. V was shortened by 2 bases and J by 7 bases, with 11 bases between the two germline ends. The CDR3 is made up of 13 amino acids. DNA of the CDR3: TGTGCCAGCAGCTTACCGCCTTCCAGGACCCAGTACTTC. This sequence encodes CASSLPPSRTQYF. Looking up the rest from reference TRBV7-6 and TRBJ2-5 gives the full variable domain: GAGVSQSPRYKVTKRGQDVALRCDPISGHVSLYWYRQALGQGPEFLTYFNYEAQQDKSGLPNDRFSAERPEGSISTLTIQRTEQRDSAMYRCASSLPPSRTQYFGPGTRLLVL.

This CDR3 is CASSLTDRVAQYF. The DNA for the CDR3 is TGTGCCAGCAGCTTAACCGACAGGGTGGCGCAGTATTTT. V and J are TRBV7-9 and TRBJ2-3, with 7 bases identical to TRBD1. The ends lost 2 bases at V and 10 bases at J; junction bases unmatched: 6. Germline loops: CDR1 SEHNR, CDR2 FQNEAQ (reference sequence). The CDR3 consists of 13 residues. The whole variable domain, remainder taken from reference TRBV7-9 and TRBJ2-3, is DTGVSQNPRHKITKRGQNVTFRCDPISEHNRLYWYRQTLGQGPEFLTYFQNEAQLEKSRLLSDRFSAERPKGSFSTLEIQRTEQGDSAMYLCASSLTDRVAQYFGPGTRLTVL.

The chain couples TRBV28 to TRBJ1-4; TRBD1 matches 9 bases. The germline V gene encodes CDR1 MDHEN and CDR2 SYDVKM. The length of the CDR3 is 18 residues. After removal of 2 bases from V and 8 bases from J, the junction contained 15 bases not matched to a gene. This chain's CDR3 is CASSLNAARGQGGEKLFF. CDR3 DNA sequence: TGTGCCAGCAGTTTAAATGCGGCTAGGGGACAGGGCGGGGAAAAACTGTTTTTT. The full variable domain, in which reference TRBV28 and TRBJ1-4 provide the parts outside the CDR3, is DVKVTQSSRYLVKRTGEKVFLECVQDMDHENMFWYRQDPGLGLRLIYFSYDVKMKEKGDIPEGYSVSREKKERFSLILESASTNQTSMYLCASSLNAARGQGGEKLFFGSGTQLSVL.

The chain joins TRBV5-5 to TRBJ2-1; D perhaps matches TRBD2 (6 bases). Trimming removed 4 bases at V and 9 bases at J, with 20 bases between. The CDR3 consists of 15 residues. Germline V gene lookup returns CDR1 SGHKS and CDR2 YYEKEE (reference sequence). This chain's CDR3 is CASSLTPSAGSEQFF. The CDR3 DNA is TGTGCCAGCAGCCTCACCCCTAGCGCCGGCAGTGAGCAGTTCTTC.

This sequence joins TRBV7-2 and TRBJ2-1, with TRBD2 matching over 8 bases. Trimming removed 4 bases from V and 9 bases from J; junction bases left unmatched: 2. CDR1 SGHTA and CDR2 FQGNSA come from the germline V gene. The CDR3 consists of 12 residues. The CDR3 DNA is TGTGCCAGCAGCTACGGGGGGGGTGAGCAGTTCTTC. Amino acids: CASSYGGGEQFF.

The chain links TRBV7-6 to TRBJ2-5; 10 bases are shared with TRBD2. The CDR3 length is 16 residues. Germline V gives CDR1 SGHVS, CDR2 FNYEAQ. The V gene end was trimmed by 0 bases and the J gene end by 0 bases; junction bases not matched to a gene: 1. The DNA of the CDR3 is TGTGCCAGCAGCTTAGCACTAGCGGGGTACCAAGAGACCCAGTACTTC. Amino acid sequence: CASSLALAGYQETQYF.

The chain carries TRBV7-2 and TRBJ2-1; the D is unclear. Trimming shortened V by 1 base and J by 10 bases, and 11 bases separated the two germline ends. This CDR3 spans 13 amino acids. Germline CDR1 SGHTA, CDR2 FQGNSA. The CDR3 region has the DNA TGTGCCAGCAGCTTAGGGTCCTTCCGGGAGCAGTTCTTC. It is translated as CASSLGSFREQFF. Variable domain in full (rest from reference TRBV7-2 and TRBJ2-1): GAGVSQSPSNKVTEKGKDVELRCDPISGHTALYWYRQSLGQGLEFLIYFQGNSAPDKSGLPSDRFSAERTGGSVSTLTIQRTQQEDSAVYLCASSLGSFREQFFGPGTRLTVL.

The rearrangement joins TRBV7-2 to TRBJ2-7; TRBD1 matches 8 bases. Germline V lookup: CDR1 SGHTA, CDR2 FQGNSA. The CDR3 is 14 amino acids. The V segment lost 7 bases and the J segment 0 bases; nucleotides outside the gene matches: 5. The CDR3 protein is CASIQGASSYEQYF. The CDR3 DNA follows: TGTGCCAGCATCCAGGGGGCGAGCTCCTACGAGCAGTACTTC.

The gene calls are TRBV12-5 and TRBJ2-3; 9 bases map to TRBD1. Germline trimming cut 6 bases from V and 4 bases from J; bases unmatched to any gene: 11. The CDR3 has 16 amino acids. Per the germline V gene, CDR1 is LGHNT and CDR2 is FRNRAP. The CDR3 sequence: CASGPKQGAWADTQYF. As DNA, the CDR3 is TGTGCTAGTGGCCCTAAACAGGGGGCATGGGCAGATACGCAGTATTTT.

The rearrangement joins TRBV27 to TRBJ2-7; 7 bases are shared with TRBD2. Germline-derived CDR1 and CDR2 are MNHEY and SMNVEV (reference sequence). This CDR3 is 15 amino acids long. The ends lost 4 bases at V and 3 bases at J; junction bases unmatched: 9. The DNA for the CDR3 is TGTGCCAGCAGTTGGGGGGGGGTGGGCGTCTACGAGCAGTACTTC. Translated, it gives CASSWGGVGVYEQYF.

As to this clone: A junction end diverges from the germline sequence, so it may reflect a read error. This rearrangement joins TRBV28 to TRBJ2-7; a weak D match, TRBD2 (6 bases). The CDR3 is made up of 12 amino acids. Germline V lookup: CDR1 MDHEN, CDR2 SYDVKM. This chain's CDR3 is CASGKTRERTSF. CDR3 sequence (DNA): TGTGCCAGCGGCAAAACACGGGAGAGAACCTCCTTC.

The chain joins TRBV5-4 to TRBJ2-4; 10 nucleotides match TRBD1. The germline CDR1 and CDR2 sequences are SGHNT and YYREEE (reference sequence). V shed 4 bases and J 6 bases; nucleotides not matched to a gene: 7. The CDR3 has 15 residues. The CDR3 DNA follows: TGTGCCAGCAGCCTTAAAGACAGGGGGCGAAACATTCAGTACTTC. This gives the protein CASSLKDRGRNIQYF.

The V and J genes are TRBV16 and TRBJ1-6; D possibly corresponds to TRBD1 (5 bases). Germline loops: CDR1 KGHSY, CDR2 FQNENV. This CDR3 is 15 amino acids long. Between the trimmed V and J ends, which lost 0 bases and 12 bases, there was a span of 15 bases. This chain's CDR3 is CASSQSEGLGGPLHF. The CDR3 region has the DNA TGTGCCAGCAGCCAATCGGAGGGGCTTGGGGGACCCCTCCACTTT.

The V call is TRBV5-1, the J call TRBJ2-2; TRBD2 aligns across 15 bases. CDR1 and CDR2 from the germline V gene are SGHRS and YFSETQ. The CDR3 extends over 16 amino acids. The junction had 6 bases not matched to a gene; V was cut back by 4 bases and J by 8 bases. The CDR3 here is CASSPRTSGGEGELFF. CDR3 bases: TGCGCCAGCAGCCCACGGACTAGCGGGGGGGAAGGGGAGCTGTTTTTT.

The chain joins TRBV29-1 to TRBJ1-2; D is undetermined. This CDR3 region has 13 residues. Trimming shortened V by 3 bases and J by 0 bases, and 8 bases separated the two germline ends. Germline V gives CDR1 SQVTM, CDR2 ANQGSEA. The CDR3 reads CSVEASPNYGYTF. CDR3 DNA: TGCAGCGTTGAGGCCAGTCCTAACTATGGCTACACCTTC.

The V and J genes are TRBV4-1 and TRBJ2-5; 10 bases line up with TRBD2. The V gene's germline CDR1 is MGHRA and CDR2 YSYEKL. Trimming cost V 4 bases and J 4 bases; bases outside gene matches: 12. The CDR3 is 17 amino acids. The CDR3 region has the DNA TGCGCCAGCAGCCCGCGCCACTCTAGCGGGGGCTCAGAGACCCAGTACTTC. It translates to CASSPRHSSGGSETQYF.

The chain carries TRBV7-2 and TRBJ2-1, with 9 bases aligning to TRBD2. Germline trimming cut 1 base from V and 9 bases from J; bases unmatched to any gene: 10. This CDR3 region has 16 residues. Germline-derived CDR1 and CDR2 are SGHTA and FQGNSA. CDR3 DNA sequence: TGTGCCAGCAGCTTAGTTCCAGCGGGAGGATCTAGTGAGCAGTTCTTC. Protein: CASSLVPAGGSSEQFF.

This chain links TRBV21-1 with TRBJ1-2; the D call of TRBD1 is as the table states it, not checked on the DNA. TRBV21-1 is classified as a pseudogene. The CDR3 consists of 19 residues. The CDR3: CASSKLSRPQAGGSDGYTF. CDR3 in DNA: TGTGCCAGCAGCAAATTGAGCCGCCCTCAGGCAGGGGGGAGTGATGGCTACACCTTC.

The V call is TRBV19, the J call TRBJ1-1; D may be TRBD1 (5 bases). V was trimmed by 1 base and J by 0 bases, leaving 15 bases between them. The length of the CDR3 is 17 residues. CDR1 and CDR2 (germline): LNHDA, SQIVND (reference sequence). The CDR3 sequence is CASSIGRDSDLNTEAFF. The CDR3 DNA follows: TGTGCCAGTAGTATAGGGCGGGACTCGGACTTGAACACTGAAGCTTTCTTT. Full variable domain (remainder filled in from reference TRBV19 and TRBJ1-1): DGGITQSPKYLFRKEGQNVTLSCEQNLNHDAMYWYRQDPGQGLRLIYYSQIVNDFQKGDIAEGYSVSREKKESFPLTVTSAQKNPTAFYLCASSIGRDSDLNTEAFFGQGTRLTVV.

This clone has only one observation. The rearrangement links TRBV28 to TRBJ1-1; D remains unclear. V lost 9 bases, J lost 5 bases, and 10 bases lay in between. This CDR3 is 11 amino acids long. Looked up from germline, CDR1 is MDHEN and CDR2 is SYDVKM. The CDR3 region is CASQGRTEAFF. In DNA form, the CDR3 reads TGTGCCAGTCAAGGGAGGACTGAAGCTTTCTTT.

This chain's CDR3 is CATHTGQTNEKLFF. The CDR3 coding sequence is TGTGCCACCCACACGGGACAGACCAATGAAAAACTGTTTTTT. The chain uses TRBV15 and TRBJ1-4; 7 nucleotides agree with TRBD1. V shed 8 bases and J 5 bases; nucleotides not matched to a gene: 8. Germline V gene data show CDR1 as LNHNV and CDR2 as YYDKDF (reference sequence). The CDR3 contains 14 residues.

The CDR3 is CASRSAGVPYNEQFF. The CDR3 DNA reads as TGTGCCAGTAGGAGCGCGGGAGTCCCCTACAATGAGCAGTTCTTC. The chain uses TRBV19 and TRBJ2-1; 7 bases match TRBD2. This CDR3 region has 15 residues. Germline-derived CDR1 and CDR2 are LNHDA and SQIVND (reference sequence). J was trimmed by 2 bases and V by 6 bases; bases with no gene match: 7.

J is TRBJ1-5 and V is TRBV6-1, with D uncertain. The V end was cut by 4 bases, the J end by 5 bases, with 9 bases between. There are 13 residues in the CDR3. Germline V gene data show CDR1 as MNHNS and CDR2 as SASEGT. The CDR3 region is CASSGGNHQPQHF. The CDR3 bases are TGTGCCAGCAGTGGCGGAAACCATCAGCCCCAGCATTTT.

This chain joins TRBV18 and TRBJ1-2; 7 nucleotides align to TRBD1. V was pared by 2 bases and J by 4 bases, with 7 bases of the junction left unmatched. The CDR3 consists of 15 residues. Germline-derived CDR1 and CDR2 are KGHSH and LQKENI. The CDR3 coding sequence is TGTGCCAGCTCACCAGGAGTAGGACAGGTCTATGGCTACACCTTC. The encoded protein is CASSPGVGQVYGYTF. The full variable domain, in which reference TRBV18 and TRBJ1-2 provide the parts outside the CDR3, is NAGVMQNPRHLVRRRGQEARLRCSPMKGHSHVYWYRQLPEEGLKFMVYLQKENIIDESGMPKERFSAEFPKEGPSILRIQQVVRGDSAAYFCASSPGVGQVYGYTFGSGTRLTVV.

CDR3 protein: CASSLRTSGSYEQYF. For the CDR3, the DNA is TGTGCCAGCAGCCTCCGGACTAGCGGGAGCTACGAGCAGTACTTC. The rearrangement uses TRBV7-8 and TRBJ2-7, with TRBD2 matching 13 bases. Germline loops: CDR1 SGHVS, CDR2 FQNEAQ. The CDR3 is 15 amino acids. Germline trimming cut 5 bases from V and 3 bases from J; bases unmatched to any gene: 4.

This clone was detected a few times. The chain uses TRBV29-1 and TRBJ1-6; D is possibly TRBD1 (6 bases). V lost 6 bases and J lost 0, with 9 bases in between. The CDR3 runs 14 residues. Germline lookup yields CDR1 SQVTM and CDR2 ANQGSEA. CDR3 loop: CSVAGDSYNSPLHF. In DNA, the CDR3 is TGCAGCGTGGCAGGGGACTCCTATAATTCACCCCTCCACTTT.

The chain carries TRBV9 and TRBJ1-3; D is uncertain. Germline CDR1 and CDR2: SGDLS and YYNGEE. V was cut by 3 bases and J by 4 bases, with 11 bases left in between. This CDR3 is 14 amino acids long. CDR3 DNA: TGTGCCAGCAGCGAACACAGAGACGGAAACACCATATATTTT. It encodes CASSEHRDGNTIYF.

V and J are TRBV30 and TRBJ1-3, with D maybe TRBD1 (6 bases). Germline V lookup: CDR1 GTSNPN, CDR2 SVGIG (reference sequence). The CDR3 covers 14 residues. Deletions cut 6 bases from V and 0 bases from J, with 12 bases between. CDR3 in amino acids: CACPGQFSGNTIYF. In DNA form, the CDR3 reads TGTGCCTGTCCAGGACAGTTCTCTGGAAACACCATATATTTT. The full variable domain, rest sourced from reference TRBV30 and TRBJ1-3, is SQTIHQWPATLVQPVGSPLSLECTVEGTSNPNLYWYRQAAGRGLQLLFYSVGIGQISSEVPQNLSASRPQDRQFILSSKKLLLSDSGFYLCACPGQFSGNTIYFGEGSWLTVV.

The chain employs TRBV7-2 and TRBJ2-1; TRBD2 matches at 12 bases. The CDR3 consists of 16 residues. Per the germline V gene, CDR1 is SGHTA and CDR2 is FQGNSA. Trimming at V came to 7 bases and at J to 10 bases, leaving 14 bases not matched to a gene. CDR3 in DNA: TGTGCCAGCACCCCCTCCCCACTAGCGGGAGGAAAGGAGCAGTTCTTC. This translates into CASTPSPLAGGKEQFF.